Below are 28 T cell receptor beta chains sequenced from a single sample in a study of shared clonotypes between healthy human individuals. Naive CD8 cells comprised CD45RO-negative, CCR7-positively selected cells, excluding terminally differentiated effector memory CD45RA+ cells. The assay was immunoSEQ multiplex PCR, and TCRdb's table has in-frame clones only and misses some. The table includes approximately 2,000,000 clones, around 95% detected once. The sequenced sample consisted of naive CD8+ T cells from PBMCs. The receptors derive from a man between 18 and 29 years old in good health. Some clones in this sample may be carry-over from other donors' samples.

The CDR3 DNA reads as TGTGCCAGCAGCTTAAGGCCTACGGGGGGCAGGTCCTACGAGCAGTACTTC. Its translation: CASSLRPTGGRSYEQYF. This chain links TRBV11-1 with TRBJ2-7; a weak D match, TRBD2 (7 bases). The germline gives CDR1 SGHAT, CDR2 FQDESV (reference sequence). The CDR3 totals 17 residues. V was trimmed by 2 bases and J by 1 base, leaving 18 bases between them. The full variable domain, with the rest looked up from reference TRBV11-1 and TRBJ2-7, is EAEVAQSPRYKITEKSQAVAFWCDPISGHATLYWYRQILGQGPELLVQFQDESVVDDSQLPKDRFSAERLKGVDSTLKIQPAELGDSAMYLCASSLRPTGGRSYEQYFGPGTRLTVT.

DNA of the CDR3: TGTGCCAGCAGCTTTGGTTACGGCAATCAGCCCCAGCATTTT. As protein: CASSFGYGNQPQHF. The J gene is TRBJ1-5, the V gene TRBV7-3; no definite D call. The V end was cut by 3 bases, the J end by 2 bases, with 8 bases between. The CDR3 contains 14 residues. Per germline, CDR1 SGHTA and CDR2 FQGTGA.

This clone appeared a single time. The chain combines TRBV2 with TRBJ2-7; D is uncertain. V shed 6 bases and J shed 1 base, with 13 bases lying between them. Germline CDR1 reads SNHLY; CDR2 reads FYNNEI. The CDR3 runs 14 residues. Written as DNA, the CDR3 is TGTGCCAGCAGATCCCTCCGTGGTTCCTACGAGCAGTACTTC. Translated: CASRSLRGSYEQYF.

The chain links TRBV11-2 to TRBJ2-3; D uncertain. V was shortened by 1 base and J by 5 bases, with 13 bases between the two germline ends. Germline CDR1 and CDR2: SGHAT and FQNNGV. The CDR3 has 15 residues. The CDR3 loop is CASSLVAQAQDTQYF. The CDR3 DNA reads as TGTGCCAGCAGCTTAGTAGCTCAGGCTCAAGATACGCAGTATTTT.

V usage is TRBV7-3 and J usage is TRBJ1-2; no firm D call. This CDR3 region has 15 residues. V shed 3 bases and J shed 0 bases, with 11 bases lying between them. Germline V gene sequence: CDR1 SGHTA, CDR2 FQGTGA. The CDR3 protein is CASSLFGETNYGYTF. In DNA, the CDR3 is TGTGCCAGCAGCTTGTTCGGGGAGACTAACTATGGCTACACCTTC. The entire variable domain, with the rest obtained from reference TRBV7-3 and TRBJ1-2, is as follows: GAGVSQTPSNKVTEKGKYVELRCDPISGHTALYWYRQSLGQGPEFLIYFQGTGAADDSGLPNDRFFAVRPEGSVSTLKIQRTERGDSAVYLCASSLFGETNYGYTFGSGTRLTVV.

V and J are TRBV28 and TRBJ2-1; tentatively, D is TRBD2 (6 bases). V was clipped by 3 bases and J by 6 bases, with 9 bases between them. Germline V gives CDR1 MDHEN, CDR2 SYDVKM. This CDR3 has 13 residues. CDR3 DNA sequence: TGTGCCAGCAGTTTGGTCGGGGGCAATGAGCAGTTCTTC. Amino acid sequence: CASSLVGGNEQFF.

V gene TRBV19 combines with J gene TRBJ1-5; 7 bases fit TRBD1. Germline V lookup: CDR1 LNHDA, CDR2 SQIVND (reference sequence). CDR3 length equals 14 residues. Trimming removed 6 bases from V and 5 bases from J; junction bases left unmatched: 7. The CDR3 bases are TGTGCCAGTAGGCTAGGGGGCGCGTATCAGCCCCAGCATTTT. The encoded protein is CASRLGGAYQPQHF. The full variable domain, completed using reference TRBV19 and TRBJ1-5, is DGGITQSPKYLFRKEGQNVTLSCEQNLNHDAMYWYRQDPGQGLRLIYYSQIVNDFQKGDIAEGYSVSREKKESFPLTVTSAQKNPTAFYLCASRLGGAYQPQHFGDGTRLSIL.

V usage is TRBV28 and J usage is TRBJ2-5; D is possibly TRBD1 or TRBD2 (6 bases each). The V end lost 3 bases, the J end lost 5 bases, and 13 bases lay between the germline ends. Germline V gene sequence: CDR1 MDHEN, CDR2 SYDVKM. This CDR3 spans 14 amino acids. The CDR3 protein is CASSFEQGGETQYF. The CDR3 DNA sequence: TGTGCCAGCAGTTTCGAGCAAGGGGGGGAGACCCAGTACTTC.

V is TRBV5-3 and J is TRBJ2-1, with 7 bases that match TRBD1. TRBV5-3 is annotated as an ORF whose role is uncertain. The CDR3 length is 16 residues. With V trimmed by 0 bases and J by 0 bases, 3 bases remained unmatched. The CDR3 DNA is TGTGCCAGAAGCTTGGGAGGGGGCCCCTCCTACAATGAGCAGTTCTTC. Translating it yields CARSLGGGPSYNEQFF.

The V and J genes are TRBV14 and TRBJ2-5, with a possible D match to TRBD1 (7 bases). CDR3 size: 15 residues. Between the trimmed V and J ends, which lost 4 bases and 2 bases, there was a span of 14 bases. Germline assignment: CDR1 SGHDN and CDR2 FVKESK. CDR3 loop: CASSLAGQRQETQYF. Here the CDR3 DNA reads TGTGCCAGCAGCCTTGCGGGACAGAGACAAGAGACCCAGTACTTC.

The chain employs TRBV28 and TRBJ2-7; 7 nucleotides line up with TRBD1. V was pared by 3 bases and J by 3 bases, with 14 bases of the junction left unmatched. The germline V gene encodes CDR1 MDHEN and CDR2 SYDVKM. The length of the CDR3 is 17 residues. CDR3 nucleotide sequence: TGTGCCAGCAGTTTTGGTCCAGGGGGACCCTCAAGCTACGAGCAGTACTTC. The encoded protein is CASSFGPGGPSSYEQYF.

The CDR3 nucleotides read TGTGCCAGCTCAACGTGGATGGATCAGCCCCAGCATTTT. It codes for CASSTWMDQPQHF. This chain joins TRBV6-4 and TRBJ1-5, with no clear D. Germline V gene lookup returns CDR1 MRHNA and CDR2 SNTAGT. CDR3 size: 13 residues. V was cut by 8 bases and J by 5 bases, with 13 bases left in between.

The rearrangement joins TRBV11-2 to TRBJ2-7; a possible D gene is TRBD1 (5 bases). Trimming cost V 7 bases and J 5 bases, with 18 bases left between them. The CDR3 covers 14 residues. Germline CDR1 SGHAT, CDR2 FQNNGV. The chain's CDR3 is CASTRAGMVHEQYF. The CDR3 DNA reads as TGTGCCAGCACCCGGGCAGGGATGGTGCACGAGCAGTACTTC.

CDR3: CASSYQNSQETQYF. CDR3 nucleotides: TGTGCCAGCAGCTATCAGAACAGTCAAGAGACCCAGTACTTC. The rearrangement joins TRBV14 to TRBJ2-5; D remains ambiguous. Trimming left V 5 bases short and J 2 bases short, with 12 bases between. The CDR3 is 14 amino acids. Germline values: CDR1 SGHDN, CDR2 FVKESK.

The chain couples TRBV5-3 to TRBJ1-1, with 7 bases matching TRBD1. TRBV5-3 is reported as an ORF; its role is uncertain. The V gene end was trimmed by 3 bases and the J gene end by 3 bases; junction bases not matched to a gene: 8. The CDR3 length is 15 residues. The DNA for the CDR3 is TGTGCCAGAAGCTCGACGACAGGGAGGGACACTGAAGCTTTCTTT. It codes for CARSSTTGRDTEAFF.

V and J are TRBV6-5 and TRBJ1-1; perhaps TRBD1 as D (6 bases). Trimming stripped 2 bases from V and 0 bases from J, with 13 bases between. CDR1 is MNHEY, CDR2 SVGAGI, per germline. There are 16 residues in the CDR3. In DNA, the CDR3 is TGTGCCAGCAGTTACGAGCCAGGGGACATGAACACTGAAGCTTTCTTT. Amino acid sequence: CASSYEPGDMNTEAFF.

The sample holds one count of this clone. This chain connects TRBV15 to TRBJ2-3; D might be TRBD2 (6 bases). The V end lost 0 bases, the J end lost 0 bases, and 13 bases lay between the germline ends. From germline, CDR1 is LNHNV and CDR2 YYDKDF (reference sequence). This CDR3 region has 17 residues. Here the CDR3 reads CATSRDLRDFSTDTQYF. CDR3 bases: TGTGCCACCAGCAGAGACCTCCGGGACTTTAGCACAGATACGCAGTATTTT.

The V and J genes are TRBV10-1 and TRBJ2-1; a weak D match, TRBD2 (6 bases). Trimming took 8 bases from V and 8 from J, leaving 16 bases between them. CDR3 size: 13 residues. CDR1 is WNHNN and CDR2 is SYGVQD in the germline V gene (reference sequence). CDR3 sequence: CASRRVEGDEQFF. The CDR3 coding sequence is TGCGCCAGCCGGCGAGTGGAGGGCGATGAGCAGTTCTTC.

Concerning this clone itself: This CDR3 is also generated by other DNA sequences in the sample. J is TRBJ2-7 and V is TRBV28; 7 bases are a match to TRBD2. In germline, CDR1 is MDHEN, CDR2 SYDVKM. After removal of 3 bases from V and 2 bases from J, the junction contained 4 bases not matched to a gene. This CDR3 is 14 amino acids long. CDR3 loop: CASSLAGEAYEQYF. CDR3 coding DNA: TGTGCCAGCAGTTTGGCGGGAGAAGCCTACGAGCAGTACTTC.

The chain combines TRBV5-6 with TRBJ2-2; 9 positions agree with TRBD2. CDR1 is SGHDT, CDR2 YYEEEE, per germline. The trim removed 2 bases at V and 6 bases at J, leaving 8 bases unmatched. CDR3 length: 16 amino acids. CDR3: CASSFGAGGLPGELFF. CDR3 nucleotide sequence: TGTGCCAGCAGCTTCGGGGCGGGAGGGCTCCCCGGGGAGCTGTTTTTT.

This chain connects TRBV6-1 to TRBJ2-7; D remains unclear. Per germline, CDR1 MNHNS and CDR2 SASEGT. Trimming removed 8 bases at V and 5 bases at J, with 7 bases between. This CDR3 is built from 10 residues. The CDR3 nucleotides read TGTGCCAGCGGGGTCCACGAGCAGTACTTC. This gives the protein CASGVHEQYF.

The V gene is TRBV27, the J gene TRBJ2-7; a weak D match, TRBD1 (5 bases). Germline loops: CDR1 MNHEY, CDR2 SMNVEV (reference sequence). The length of the CDR3 is 13 residues. The V and J ends lost 2 bases and 2 bases respectively, with 7 bases between them. The CDR3 reads CASSLHRTYEQYF. The CDR3 DNA is TGTGCCAGCAGTTTACACAGGACCTACGAGCAGTACTTC.

The gene calls are TRBV4-3 and TRBJ1-3; TRBD1 matches at 8 bases. This CDR3 is built from 19 residues. The V gene's germline CDR1 is LGHNA and CDR2 YSLEER. With V trimmed by 1 base and J by 2 bases, 13 bases remained unmatched. The CDR3 protein is CASSQVIVAGGKAGNTIYF. The DNA for the CDR3 is TGCGCCAGCAGCCAAGTGATTGTGGCAGGGGGCAAGGCTGGAAACACCATATATTTT.

The gene calls are TRBV28 and TRBJ2-7; D not resolved. Deletions cut 1 base from V and 0 bases from J, with 7 bases between. Germline values: CDR1 MDHEN, CDR2 SYDVKM. The length of the CDR3 is 14 residues. CDR3 amino acids: CASSLFGHSYEQYF. CDR3 nucleotides: TGTGCCAGCAGTTTATTCGGCCACTCCTACGAGCAGTACTTC. The entire variable domain, with the rest obtained from reference TRBV28 and TRBJ2-7, is as follows: DVKVTQSSRYLVKRTGEKVFLECVQDMDHENMFWYRQDPGLGLRLIYFSYDVKMKEKGDIPEGYSVSREKKERFSLILESASTNQTSMYLCASSLFGHSYEQYFGPGTRLTVT.

In regard to this clone: Other DNA sequences of this sample code for an identical CDR3. This rearrangement joins TRBV7-8 to TRBJ2-5; D remains ambiguous. Trimming cost V 4 bases and J 3 bases, with 6 bases left between them. The CDR3 extends over 12 amino acids. CDR1 is SGHVS and CDR2 is FQNEAQ in the germline V gene. The CDR3 sequence is CASSSIKETQYF. The CDR3 DNA is TGTGCCAGCAGCTCTATTAAAGAGACCCAGTACTTC.

This rearrangement joins TRBV7-9 to TRBJ2-7; the match to TRBD2 covers 9 bases. V trimming: 1 base; J trimming: 0 bases; junction bases outside the gene matches: 10. Germline assignment: CDR1 SEHNR and CDR2 FQNEAQ (reference sequence). CDR3 length: 18 residues. The CDR3 DNA sequence: TGTGCCAGCAGCTTAGGGGTTGGGTCTAGCGGGAACTCCTACGAGCAGTACTTC. This gives the protein CASSLGVGSSGNSYEQYF.

The chain uses TRBV29-1 and TRBJ2-7, with D perhaps given as TRBD1 or TRBD2 (5 bases each). CDR3 size: 15 residues. Germline V gene lookup returns CDR1 SQVTM and CDR2 ANQGSEA. Trimming removed 2 bases from V and 0 bases from J, with 14 bases in between. CDR3: CSVEQEGTGSYEQYF. CDR3 in DNA: TGCAGCGTTGAACAAGAAGGGACGGGCTCCTACGAGCAGTACTTC.

This chain connects TRBV28 to TRBJ2-7; TRBD1 agrees at 7 bases. V shed 5 bases and J 5 bases; nucleotides not matched to a gene: 9. The germline gives CDR1 MDHEN, CDR2 SYDVKM. The CDR3 contains 14 residues. CDR3 in amino acids: CASSATGWSDEQYF. The CDR3 region has the DNA TGTGCCAGCAGTGCGACAGGGTGGAGTGACGAGCAGTACTTC.